The entry below describes one T cell receptor beta chain. The CDR3 is made up of 15 amino acids. Germline lookup yields CDR1 DFQATT and CDR2 SNEGSKA (reference sequence). Trimming stripped 3 bases from V and 2 bases from J, with 17 bases between. These data belong to a study of blood T cells in healthy people across ages. The use of a sample-barcoded 5' primer and a J-beta primer mix characterized a second PCR of 7 to 11 cycles. TCRdb fed the 5' RACE reads into MiXCR, producing one record per CDR3 protein. Of around 1,600,000 distinct CDR3 sequences in the sample, approximately 42% were seen once. This TCR was sampled from a woman aged 18-29 years in good health. The chain recombines TRBV20-1 with TRBJ2-7; possible D gene TRBD1, 5 bases. The sequenced material came from blood. DNA for the CDR3: TGCAGTGCTAGGGGGCTACGAGCGTTAACCTACGAGCAGTACTTC. Translating gives CSARGLRALTYEQYF.